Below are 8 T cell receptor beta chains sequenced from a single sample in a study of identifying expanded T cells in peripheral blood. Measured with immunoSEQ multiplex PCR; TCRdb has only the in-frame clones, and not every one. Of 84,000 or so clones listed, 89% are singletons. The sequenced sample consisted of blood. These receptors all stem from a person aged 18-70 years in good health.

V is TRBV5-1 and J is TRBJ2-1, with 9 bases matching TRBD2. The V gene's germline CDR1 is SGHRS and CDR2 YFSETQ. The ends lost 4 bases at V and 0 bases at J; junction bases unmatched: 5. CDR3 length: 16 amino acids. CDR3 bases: TGCGCCAGCAGCGGGATTAGCGGGAGCTCCTACAATGAGCAGTTCTTC. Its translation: CASSGISGSSYNEQFF.

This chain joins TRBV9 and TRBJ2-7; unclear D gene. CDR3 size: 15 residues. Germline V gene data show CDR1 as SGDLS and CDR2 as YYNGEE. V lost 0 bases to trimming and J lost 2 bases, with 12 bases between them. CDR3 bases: TGTGCCAGCAGCGTAGCAGTAGGGTTCGCCTACGAGCAGTACTTC. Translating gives CASSVAVGFAYEQYF.

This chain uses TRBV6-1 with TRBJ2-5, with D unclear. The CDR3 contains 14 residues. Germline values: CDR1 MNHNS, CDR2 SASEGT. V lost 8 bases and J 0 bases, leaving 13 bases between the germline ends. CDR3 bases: TGTGCCAGCGGCTATGCTCAGTACCAAGAGACCCAGTACTTC. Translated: CASGYAQYQETQYF.

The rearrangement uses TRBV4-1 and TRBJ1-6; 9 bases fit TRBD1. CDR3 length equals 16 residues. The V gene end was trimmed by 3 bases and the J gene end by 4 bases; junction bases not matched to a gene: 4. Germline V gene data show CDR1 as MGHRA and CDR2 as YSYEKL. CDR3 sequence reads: CASSQEQGAYNSPLHF. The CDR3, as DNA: TGCGCCAGCAGCCAGGAACAGGGGGCTTATAATTCACCCCTCCACTTT.

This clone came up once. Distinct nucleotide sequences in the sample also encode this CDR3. The CDR3 region has the DNA TGTGCCAGCAGTCCGACCCCTTACGAGCAGTACTTC. This codes for CASSPTPYEQYF. The rearrangement links TRBV27 to TRBJ2-7; D unclear. The germline gives CDR1 MNHEY, CDR2 SMNVEV (reference sequence). V was cut by 5 bases and J by 4 bases, with 9 bases left in between. CDR3 length: 12 residues.

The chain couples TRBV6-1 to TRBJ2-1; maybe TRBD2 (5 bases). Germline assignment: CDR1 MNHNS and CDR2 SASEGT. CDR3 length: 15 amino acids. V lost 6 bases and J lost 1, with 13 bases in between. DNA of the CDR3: TGTGCCAGCAGCCTCGGACTCCTATCCTACAATGAGCAGTTCTTC. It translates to CASSLGLLSYNEQFF.

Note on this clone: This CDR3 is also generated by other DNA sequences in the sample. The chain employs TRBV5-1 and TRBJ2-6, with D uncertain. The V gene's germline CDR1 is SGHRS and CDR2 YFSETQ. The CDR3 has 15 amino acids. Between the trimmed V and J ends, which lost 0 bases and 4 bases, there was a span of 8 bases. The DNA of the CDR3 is TGCGCCAGCAGCTTGGGCATCTCCGGGGCCAACGTCCTGACTTTC. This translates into CASSLGISGANVLTF. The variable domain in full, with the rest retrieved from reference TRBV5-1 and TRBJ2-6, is KAGVTQTPRYLIKTRGQQVTLSCSPISGHRSVSWYQQTPGQGLQFLFEYFSETQRNKGNFPGRFSGRQFSNSRSEMNVSTLELGDSALYLCASSLGISGANVLTFGAGSRLTVL.

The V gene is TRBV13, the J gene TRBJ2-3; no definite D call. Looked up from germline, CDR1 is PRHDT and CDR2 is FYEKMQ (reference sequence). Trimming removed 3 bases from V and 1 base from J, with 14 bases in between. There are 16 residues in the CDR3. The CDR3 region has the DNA TGTGCCAGCAGCTTCCCCTGGGCCTCCGGCACAGATACGCAGTATTTT. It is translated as CASSFPWASGTDTQYF.